The rows below give T cell receptor beta chains drawn from one sample of a study of technical replicates of blood from a few donors. Clones were sequenced by immunoSEQ multiplex PCR, and TCRdb holds only the in-frame ones, with some missing. Of fewer than 80,000 clones listed, just under 90% are singletons. The source material was PBMCs. The source of these receptors is a human donor in good health. Some clones in this sample may be carry-over from other donors' samples. The CDR3 runs from the conserved cysteine through the conserved F or W. D genes are given only for firm matches. Part of the rows lack a size; the others show once, few, many or a class for expanded clones.

d_call j_call v_call clone_size cdr3_aa cdr3_nt
TRBD1 TRBJ1-1 TRBV11-1 few CASSKAGQANMNTEAFF TGTGCCAGCAGCAAAGCCGGACAGGCAAATATGAACACTGAAGCTTTCTTT
. TRBJ1-2 TRBV7-9 . CASSLEGMGYGYTF TGTGCCAGCAGCTTAGAGGGGATGGGGTATGGCTACACCTTC
TRBD2 TRBJ2-7 TRBV5-1 . CASRLTSSQYEQYF TGCGCCAGCAGGCTGACTAGCAGCCAGTACGAGCAGTACTTC
. TRBJ1-1 TRBV4-3 . CASSQDRGITEAFF TGCGCCAGCAGCCAAGATCGGGGAATCACTGAAGCTTTCTTT
. TRBJ2-2 TRBV13 . CASSLGGRGNTGELFF TGTGCCAGCAGCTTAGGAGGTCGGGGGAACACCGGGGAGCTGTTTTTT
TRBD2 TRBJ2-7 TRBV5-6 once CASSWRPTGRRSREQYF TGTGCCAGCAGCTGGCGCCCCACCGGGAGGAGGAGCCGCGAGCAGTACTTC
TRBD1 TRBJ2-1 TRBV6-6 . CASRGQGANEQFF TGTGCCAGCAGAGGACAGGGGGCGAATGAGCAGTTCTTC
TRBD2 TRBJ2-7 TRBV11-1 . CASSDPGLALSYEQYF TGTGCCAGCAGCGACCCGGGACTAGCGTTATCCTACGAGCAGTACTTC
. TRBJ1-4 TRBV7-9 once CASSLGYETSNEKLFF TGTGCCAGCAGCTTAGGCTACGAGACATCCAATGAAAAACTGTTTTTT
. TRBJ2-1 TRBV29-1 once CSVYTTTSYNEQFF TGCAGCGTCTATACTACTACCTCCTACAATGAGCAGTTCTTC
. TRBJ1-5 TRBV4-1 few CASSHGRIYNQPQHF TGCGCCAGCAGCCATGGTCGTATCTACAATCAGCCCCAGCATTTT
TRBD1 TRBJ2-7 TRBV10-3 . CAIRPGQGAEQYF TGTGCCATCAGACCGGGACAGGGGGCCGAGCAGTACTTC
. TRBJ1-2 TRBV21-1 . CASSPRTGYCYGYTF TGTGCCAGCAGCCCGCGGACAGGGTATTGCTATGGCTACACCTTC
TRBD2 TRBJ2-5 TRBV2 . CASSAGLAGEQETQYF TGTGCCAGCAGTGCGGGCTTAGCGGGAGAACAAGAGACCCAGTACTTC